What follows are 20 T cell receptor beta chains derived from one specimen sequenced in a study of blood T cell repertoires in COVID-19. Profiled with immunoSEQ multiplex PCR; TCRdb holds only in-frame clones, not every one. The table records 300,000 to 400,000 clones, approximately 82% of them present only once. Sequencing was done on a sample of peripheral blood. These receptors all stem from a man aged 25-40 years with active or convalescent COVID-19.

The chain recombines TRBV29-1 with TRBJ1-2, with 9 nucleotides matching TRBD1. CDR3 length: 15 amino acids. V gave up 3 bases and J gave up 4 bases; unmatched junction bases: 9. Germline V gene lookup returns CDR1 SQVTM and CDR2 ANQGSEA. CDR3 sequence reads: CSVDGGQGYVYGYTF. The DNA of the CDR3 is TGCAGCGTTGATGGTGGACAGGGGTACGTCTATGGCTACACCTTC.

This clone came up a few times. This chain links TRBV7-9 with TRBJ1-1, with 8 bases fitting TRBD1. Germline V CDR1 and CDR2: SEHNR, FQNEAQ (reference sequence). This CDR3 contains 15 residues. The V segment lost 5 bases and the J segment 7 bases; nucleotides outside the gene matches: 12. The CDR3 nucleotides read TGTGCCAGCAGCCTGAGGTCTGGACAGGGAGGTGAAGCTTTCTTT. This sequence encodes CASSLRSGQGGEAFF.

This sequence joins TRBV19 and TRBJ1-2, with 8 bases identical to TRBD1. CDR3 length equals 15 residues. The germline gives CDR1 LNHDA, CDR2 SQIVND (reference sequence). The ends lost 4 bases at V and 6 bases at J; junction bases unmatched: 10. CDR3 protein: CASSTRTGTHDGYTF. CDR3 coding DNA: TGTGCCAGTAGTACAAGGACAGGGACTCATGATGGCTACACCTTC.

This clone was observed a handful of times. This chain uses TRBV7-9 with TRBJ2-5; D remains unclear. The CDR3 is 14 residues long. Germline values: CDR1 SEHNR, CDR2 FQNEAQ (reference sequence). V was pared by 2 bases and J by 1 base, with 8 bases between. The DNA for the CDR3 is TGTGCCAGCAGCTTACTTTCGGTCCAAGAGACCCAGTACTTC. It encodes CASSLLSVQETQYF.

The chain combines TRBV5-4 with TRBJ2-2; TRBD1 aligns across 8 bases. Germline CDR1 reads SGHNT; CDR2 reads YYREEE (reference sequence). V shed 2 bases, J shed 6 bases, and the junction held 9 bases outside the gene matches. The CDR3 has 16 residues. CDR3 DNA: TGTGCCAGCAGCTTAGGACAGGGAATAGGCTCCGGGGAGCTGTTTTTT. Its translation: CASSLGQGIGSGELFF.

The J gene is TRBJ1-1, the V gene TRBV29-1; D is possibly TRBD1 (5 bases). Between the trimmed V and J ends, which lost 7 bases and 0 bases, there was a span of 6 bases. In germline, CDR1 is SQVTM, CDR2 ANQGSEA. This CDR3 region has 11 residues. CDR3: CSARVNTEAFF. The CDR3 DNA sequence: TGCAGCGCCAGGGTGAACACTGAAGCTTTCTTT.

The chain links TRBV7-2 to TRBJ2-5; 7 positions match TRBD1. From germline, CDR1 is SGHTA and CDR2 FQGNSA. V trimming: 1 base; J trimming: 6 bases; junction bases outside the gene matches: 5. The CDR3 covers 14 residues. The CDR3 bases are TGTGCCAGCAGCTTAGTCAAGGGGGCGAAGACCCAGTACTTC. Protein: CASSLVKGAKTQYF.

The chain links TRBV14 to TRBJ2-1, with a weak D call TRBD1 (5 bases). V was cut by 6 bases and J by 3 bases, with 15 bases left in between. The CDR3 extends over 15 amino acids. Germline V CDR1 and CDR2: SGHDN, FVKESK. The CDR3 here is CASSPLQGNYNEQFF. Here the CDR3 DNA reads TGTGCCAGCAGTCCCCTTCAGGGAAACTACAATGAGCAGTTCTTC.

This sequence joins TRBV5-1 and TRBJ1-4, with TRBD1 matching 7 bases. The CDR3 has 16 residues. J gave up 7 bases and V 2 bases, and 11 bases lay outside the gene matches. Germline assignment: CDR1 SGHRS and CDR2 YFSETQ. CDR3 residues: CASSFTGAVVSEKLFF. CDR3 coding DNA: TGCGCCAGCAGCTTCACAGGGGCGGTTGTGAGTGAAAAACTGTTTTTT. Looking up the rest from reference TRBV5-1 and TRBJ1-4 gives the full variable domain: KAGVTQTPRYLIKTRGQQVTLSCSPISGHRSVSWYQQTPGQGLQFLFEYFSETQRNKGNFPGRFSGRQFSNSRSEMNVSTLELGDSALYLCASSFTGAVVSEKLFFGSGTQLSVL.

This chain connects TRBV29-1 to TRBJ1-1, with 10 positions matching TRBD1. The CDR3 extends over 13 amino acids. The germline gives CDR1 SQVTM, CDR2 ANQGSEA. V lost 7 bases to trimming and J lost 7 bases; unmatched junction nucleotides: 9. CDR3 bases: TGCAGCGCCAAGACAGGGGGCAACGGTGAAGCTTTCTTT. Translating it yields CSAKTGGNGEAFF. Combining the CDR3 with reference TRBV29-1 and TRBJ1-1 gives the whole variable domain SAVISQKPSRDICQRGTSLTIQCQVDSQVTMMFWYRQQPGQSLTLIATANQGSEATYESGFVIDKFPISRPNLTFSTLTVSNMSPEDSSIYLCSAKTGGNGEAFFGQGTRLTVV.

This chain links TRBV27 with TRBJ1-2, with 10 bases matching TRBD1. CDR1 is MNHEY and CDR2 is SMNVEV in the germline V gene (reference sequence). This CDR3 region has 12 residues. The V and J ends lost 10 bases and 6 bases, in that order; junction bases with no gene match: 5. The CDR3 sequence is CATRTGGDGYTF. The CDR3 DNA is TGTGCCACCCGGACAGGGGGGGATGGCTACACCTTC.

The chain recombines TRBV30 with TRBJ2-7, with D uncertain. This CDR3 comprises 13 residues. The germline V gene encodes CDR1 GTSNPN and CDR2 SVGIG (reference sequence). V was cut by 3 bases and J by 4 bases, with 13 bases left in between. The CDR3 is CAWSRGAAYEQYF. The CDR3 nucleotides are TGTGCCTGGAGCCGCGGAGCCGCATACGAGCAGTACTTC. The full variable domain, its missing parts supplied by reference TRBV30 and TRBJ2-7, is SQTIHQWPATLVQPVGSPLSLECTVEGTSNPNLYWYRQAAGRGLQLLFYSVGIGQISSEVPQNLSASRPQDRQFILSSKKLLLSDSGFYLCAWSRGAAYEQYFGPGTRLTVT.

The chain is built from TRBV28 and TRBJ1-3; D may be TRBD1 (6 bases). Trimming stripped 2 bases from V and 2 bases from J, with 10 bases between. The CDR3 extends over 15 amino acids. Per the germline V gene, CDR1 is MDHEN and CDR2 is SYDVKM. CDR3: CASSLSSGAGNTIYF. For the CDR3, the DNA is TGTGCCAGCAGTTTAAGTTCAGGGGCTGGAAACACCATATATTTT.

This chain joins TRBV10-3 and TRBJ2-2; 9 nucleotides match TRBD1. Trimming took 3 bases from V and 7 from J; bases not matched to a gene: 6. The CDR3 has 15 amino acids. Germline V lookup: CDR1 ENHRY, CDR2 SYGVKD. The CDR3 loop reads CAISERDRASGELFF. CDR3 bases: TGTGCCATCAGTGAACGGGACAGGGCAAGCGGGGAGCTGTTTTTT.

The CDR3 loop reads CASSIDRADTQYF. CDR3 sequence (DNA): TGTGCCAGTAGTATAGATCGTGCAGATACGCAGTATTTT. The chain recombines TRBV19 with TRBJ2-3; no clear D. Germline V gene sequence: CDR1 LNHDA, CDR2 SQIVND (reference sequence). The CDR3 contains 13 residues. V lost 0 bases and J 4 bases, leaving 5 bases between the germline ends.

The V gene is TRBV11-3, the J gene TRBJ1-2; D is uncertain. V gave up 3 bases and J gave up 1 base, with 12 bases separating them. The CDR3 has 15 amino acids. Germline CDR1 reads SGHNT; CDR2 reads YENEEA. CDR3 nucleotides: TGTGCCAGCAGCTTTGAATCGACGGGTAACTATGGCTACACCTTC. Its translation is CASSFESTGNYGYTF.

The sample holds a few counts of this clone. This chain links TRBV4-2 with TRBJ1-5, with no clear D. The germline gives CDR1 LGHNA, CDR2 YNFKEQ. This CDR3 has 15 residues. The V end lost 0 bases, the J end lost 5 bases, and 11 bases lay between the germline ends. In DNA, the CDR3 is TGTGCCAGCAGCCAAGAAAGCAGGCCCCATCAGCCCCAGCATTTT. Amino acid sequence: CASSQESRPHQPQHF.

The chain carries TRBV6-2 or TRBV6-3 and TRBJ2-4, with TRBD2 identical over 13 bases. The length of the CDR3 is 14 residues. The V and J ends lost 6 bases and 8 bases, in that order; junction bases with no gene match: 4. CDR1 and CDR2 from the germline V gene are MNHEY and SVGEGT. CDR3 sequence (DNA): TGTGCCAGCAGCCCTGGACTAGCGGGAGACATTCAGTACTTC. Encoded protein: CASSPGLAGDIQYF.

V and J are TRBV9 and TRBJ2-1; D is ambiguous. The CDR3 is made up of 12 amino acids. Trimming removed 6 bases from V and 6 bases from J, with 10 bases in between. Germline V gives CDR1 SGDLS, CDR2 YYNGEE. CDR3 DNA: TGTGCCAGCAATCGACTTTCCAATGAGCAGTTCTTC. It codes for CASNRLSNEQFF. The full variable domain, completed using reference TRBV9 and TRBJ2-1, is DSGVTQTPKHLITATGQRVTLRCSPRSGDLSVYWYQQSLDQGLQFLIQYYNGEERAKGNILERFSAQQFPDLHSELNLSSLELGDSALYFCASNRLSNEQFFGPGTRLTVL.

This chain connects TRBV2 to TRBJ2-1, with 7 bases fitting TRBD2. Germline assignment: CDR1 SNHLY and CDR2 FYNNEI. The CDR3 has 17 residues. J was trimmed by 0 bases and V by 8 bases; bases with no gene match: 13. Here the CDR3 reads CASSRRLAPSSYNEQFF. The CDR3 DNA reads as TGTGCCAGCTCGAGACGACTAGCTCCTAGCTCCTACAATGAGCAGTTCTTC.